This TCR beta chain was sequenced for a study of T cell repertoires in cytomegalovirus infection. In the study overall: Public TCR beta signatures provided an indication of both CMV infection and a matching HLA type. Findings and caveats of the study: CMV-specific HLA-C-restricted TCR beta clonotypes dominated the ex vivo response.

On this clonotype: Its antigen is as yet unknown.

Trimming cost V 6 bases and J 7 bases, with 17 bases left between them. Germline lookup yields CDR1 SNHLY and CDR2 FYNNEI. The CDR3 spans 14 residues. One entry per CDR3 protein, called by TCRdb with MiXCR from the reads. The profile shows 350,000 to 450,000 distinct CDR3 sequences, around a sixth of them singletons. The clonotype comes from a human donor in good health (CMV status not recorded). Some clones in this sample may be carry-over from other donors' samples. The chain has TRBV2 and TRBJ2-3; D gene ambiguous. Sequenced: PBMCs. The CDR3 here is CASSPPPPLYTQYF. DNA for the CDR3: TGTGCCAGCAGCCCCCCCCCGCCCCTATATACGCAGTATTTT.